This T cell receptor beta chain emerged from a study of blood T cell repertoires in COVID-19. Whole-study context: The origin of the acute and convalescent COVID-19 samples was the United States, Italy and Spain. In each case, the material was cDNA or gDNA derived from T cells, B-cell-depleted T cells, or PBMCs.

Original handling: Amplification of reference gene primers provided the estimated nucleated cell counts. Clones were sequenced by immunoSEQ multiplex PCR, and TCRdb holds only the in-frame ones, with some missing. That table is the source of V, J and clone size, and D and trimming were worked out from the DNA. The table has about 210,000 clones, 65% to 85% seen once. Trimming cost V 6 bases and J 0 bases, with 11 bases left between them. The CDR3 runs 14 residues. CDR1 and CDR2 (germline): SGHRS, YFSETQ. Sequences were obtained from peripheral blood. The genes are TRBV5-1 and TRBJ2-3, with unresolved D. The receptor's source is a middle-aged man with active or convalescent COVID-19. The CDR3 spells CASKETDSTDTQYF. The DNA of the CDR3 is TGCGCCAGCAAGGAGACGGATAGCACAGATACGCAGTATTTT.